This passage covers 18 T cell receptor beta chains from one sample sequenced in a study of cytomegalovirus exposure and HLA in healthy donors. The PCR made use of 60 Vbeta and 13 Jbeta primers. The assay was immunoSEQ multiplex PCR, and TCRdb's table has in-frame clones only and misses some. The sample carries approximately 35,000 clones, roughly 67% recorded once. Sequencing was done on a sample of PBMCs. The receptors shown here come from a man in his forties in good health and CMV-seropositive.

This clone is a singleton in its sample. The rearrangement links TRBV18 to TRBJ2-7, with TRBD2 matching over 11 bases. The germline CDR1 and CDR2 sequences are KGHSH and LQKENI. V was clipped by 3 bases and J by 6 bases; unmatched bases: 7. The CDR3 totals 15 residues. In DNA form, the CDR3 reads TGTGCCAGCTCACCTAGCGGGGGGGCATTGTCCGAGCAGTACTTC. Its translation is CASSPSGGALSEQYF.

V gene TRBV21-1 combines with J gene TRBJ2-5; the tabulated D call, TRBD1, remains unverified against the DNA. TRBV21-1 is a documented pseudogene. The CDR3 is 18 amino acids. This chain's CDR3 is CASPPGQGGPNRGETQYF. The CDR3 DNA reads as TGTGCCAGCCCACCGGGGCAGGGGGGCCCAAATAGGGGAGAGACCCAGTACTTC.

Regarding this clone: An end of the junction does not agree with germline; a read error may underlie this. The genes are TRBV19 and TRBJ1-5; D ambiguous. Germline CDR1 LNHDA, CDR2 SQIVND (reference sequence). This CDR3 contains 14 residues. This chain's CDR3 is CASSIEGRSSISDF. In nucleotides, the CDR3 is TGTGCCAGTAGTATAGAGGGGAGATCTTCAATCAGCGATTTT.

The gene calls are TRBV19 and TRBJ1-2; no definite D call. The CDR3 length is 12 residues. The V end was cut by 3 bases, the J end by 5 bases, with 7 bases between. Per the germline V gene, CDR1 is LNHDA and CDR2 is SQIVND (reference sequence). The CDR3: CASSIIGYGYTF. CDR3 DNA: TGTGCCAGTAGTATTATCGGGTATGGCTACACCTTC. The complete variable domain, with remaining parts taken from reference TRBV19 and TRBJ1-2, reads DGGITQSPKYLFRKEGQNVTLSCEQNLNHDAMYWYRQDPGQGLRLIYYSQIVNDFQKGDIAEGYSVSREKKESFPLTVTSAQKNPTAFYLCASSIIGYGYTFGSGTRLTVV.

This clone was counted only a few times. The chain has TRBV7-5 and TRBJ2-3; whether TRBD2, the table's D call, matches the DNA was not checked. TRBV7-5 is marked as a pseudogene. This CDR3 has 14 amino acids. This chain's CDR3 is CASRRAGEPDTQYF. Written as DNA, the CDR3 is TGTGCCAGCCGGAGAGCGGGAGAGCCAGATACGCAGTATTTT.

This clone was seen once. CDR3 loop: CASAGSGANVLTF. The CDR3 DNA is TGTGCCAGCGCGGGATCTGGGGCCAACGTCCTGACTTTC. The chain combines TRBV7-6 with TRBJ2-6; weak D call: TRBD2 (6 bases). CDR1 SGHVS and CDR2 FNYEAQ come from the germline V gene. This CDR3 region has 13 residues. Trimming took 8 bases from V and 1 from J, leaving 6 bases between them.

This clone was detected only a few times. This sequence joins TRBV4-1 and TRBJ1-1, with D possibly matching TRBD1 (5 bases). Trimming removed 0 bases from V and 7 bases from J, with 15 bases in between. The germline V gene encodes CDR1 MGHRA and CDR2 YSYEKL. The CDR3 has 15 residues. The CDR3 nucleotides are TGCGCCAGCAGCCAAGATTTAGTTGACAGACTTGAAGCTTTCTTT. Protein sequence: CASSQDLVDRLEAFF.

V is TRBV28 and J is TRBJ1-5; 9 bases align to TRBD1. The V segment lost 5 bases and the J segment 6 bases; nucleotides outside the gene matches: 8. CDR1 and CDR2 (germline): MDHEN, SYDVKM. The CDR3 is made up of 15 amino acids. This CDR3 is CASSGPGQGSQPQHF. CDR3 coding DNA: TGTGCCAGCAGTGGCCCGGGACAGGGAAGTCAGCCCCAGCATTTT.

The chain uses TRBV19 and TRBJ1-1, with TRBD1 matching over 10 bases. CDR3 length equals 16 residues. V shed 6 bases, J shed 5 bases, and the junction held 12 bases outside the gene matches. Germline assignment: CDR1 LNHDA and CDR2 SQIVND (reference sequence). The CDR3 coding sequence is TGTGCCAGTAGCCCCAAGGGACAGGGGAGGAGGACTGAAGCTTTCTTT. Its translation: CASSPKGQGRRTEAFF.

This chain joins TRBV28 and TRBJ1-5; the D gene is possibly TRBD1 (6 bases). The CDR3 is 16 amino acids. Trimming stripped 3 bases from V and 1 base from J, with 13 bases between. CDR1 MDHEN and CDR2 SYDVKM come from the germline V gene. The CDR3 DNA is TGTGCCAGCAGTTTCAGGGGAAGCGGAAGCAATCAGCCCCAGCATTTT. Translating gives CASSFRGSGSNQPQHF.

Written as DNA, the CDR3 is TGTGCCAGCAGCTTACACCACGGGGGGAGCTCCTACGAGCAGTACTTC. This translates into CASSLHHGGSSYEQYF. The chain links TRBV13 to TRBJ2-5; the match to TRBD2 covers 7 bases. The J call may be wrong; the DNA end is better matched by TRBJ2-7. CDR3 size: 16 residues. Germline CDR1 reads PRHDT; CDR2 reads FYEKMQ (reference sequence).

The rearrangement links TRBV11-1 to TRBJ2-3; TRBD1 aligns across 12 bases. In germline, CDR1 is SGHAT, CDR2 FQDESV (reference sequence). The ends lost 2 bases at V and 2 bases at J; junction bases unmatched: 8. This CDR3 is built from 18 residues. The CDR3 region has the DNA TGTGCCAGCAGCTTATTTTGGGGACAGGGGGCGAACACAGATACGCAGTATTTT. Translation gives CASSLFWGQGANTDTQYF. Looking up the rest from reference TRBV11-1 and TRBJ2-3 gives the full variable domain: EAEVAQSPRYKITEKSQAVAFWCDPISGHATLYWYRQILGQGPELLVQFQDESVVDDSQLPKDRFSAERLKGVDSTLKIQPAELGDSAMYLCASSLFWGQGANTDTQYFGPGTRLTVL.

The CDR3 loop is CASSPTVNTEAFF. CDR3 nucleotide sequence: TGTGCCAGCAGCCCTACAGTCAACACTGAAGCTTTCTTT. The chain recombines TRBV7-7 with TRBJ1-1; D is undetermined. The germline CDR1 and CDR2 sequences are SSHAT and FNYEAQ (reference sequence). V shed 5 bases and J shed 2 bases, with 9 bases lying between them. This CDR3 is built from 13 residues.

CDR3 nucleotides: TGTGCCAGCCAGGGGACTAGCGGGGTGGTTCAGCAGTTCTTC. It yields the protein CASQGTSGVVQQFF. The chain has TRBV6-1 and TRBJ2-1; TRBD2 matches 13 bases. This CDR3 is built from 14 residues. Losses at the gene ends were 8 bases for V and 11 bases for J; bases not matched to a gene: 9. CDR1 and CDR2 (germline): MNHNS, SASEGT.

This CDR3 is CASSIARGGTEAFF. Written as DNA, the CDR3 is TGTGCCAGTAGTATTGCGAGGGGAGGGACTGAAGCTTTCTTT. V and J are TRBV19 and TRBJ1-1; possibly TRBD1 for D (5 bases). The V gene's germline CDR1 is LNHDA and CDR2 SQIVND (reference sequence). This CDR3 is 14 amino acids long. The germline V and J ends were trimmed by 3 bases and 5 bases, with 13 bases remaining between them.

The V gene is TRBV5-1, the J gene TRBJ1-2; D not certain. The CDR3 is 13 amino acids. Trimming took off 0 bases at V and 4 bases at J, with 7 bases between the two ends. CDR1 is SGHRS, CDR2 YFSETQ, per germline. The CDR3: CASSLDSLYGYTF. CDR3 DNA: TGCGCCAGCAGCTTGGACAGTCTCTATGGCTACACCTTC.

The gene calls are TRBV29-1 and TRBJ1-1, with TRBD1 identical over 8 bases. The germline gives CDR1 SQVTM, CDR2 ANQGSEA. The junction had 4 bases not matched to a gene; V was cut back by 2 bases and J by 5 bases. The length of the CDR3 is 13 residues. The CDR3: CSVEPGQGTEAFF. CDR3 nucleotide sequence: TGCAGCGTTGAACCCGGACAGGGAACTGAAGCTTTCTTT.

This chain connects TRBV5-6 to TRBJ1-6; 7 bases are shared with TRBD1. This CDR3 is built from 16 residues. Losses at the gene ends were 4 bases for V and 4 bases for J; bases not matched to a gene: 8. Germline V lookup: CDR1 SGHDT, CDR2 YYEEEE. The CDR3 sequence: CASSPEGQTYNSPLHF. CDR3 nucleotide sequence: TGTGCCAGCAGCCCGGAGGGACAGACATATAATTCACCCCTCCACTTT.